Below, one TCR beta chain is given with its context. Data came from immunoSEQ multiplex PCR; TCRdb stores just in-frame clones and leaves some out. The sample lists roughly 150,000 clones, 88% occurring once. This record comes from a study of blood T cell repertoires in COVID-19. Study-wide context: From T cells, B-cell-depleted T cells, or PBMCs came the material, which was cDNA or gDNA.

Germline loops: CDR1 MNHEY, CDR2 SVGAGI. Trimming removed 2 bases from V and 6 bases from J, with 17 bases in between. The CDR3 runs to 15 residues. The sample consisted of peripheral blood. The V gene is TRBV6-5, the J gene TRBJ2-7, with D perhaps matching TRBD2 (7 bases). This TCR came from a middle-aged man who had recovered from COVID-19. CDR3 residues: CASSYGRGRGSEQYF. For the CDR3, the DNA is TGTGCCAGCAGTTACGGGCGGGGGCGTGGAAGCGAGCAGTACTTC.